These T cell receptor beta chains were read from a single sample in a study of CD8 T cells in Susac syndrome. MiXCR, applied by TCRdb to the immunoSEQ multiplex PCR reads, yields one record per CDR3 protein. Of approximately 260,000 distinct CDR3 sequences in the sample, 90% to 97% were seen once. Source material: CD4+ T cells from PBMCs. Receptor source: a human donor with Susac syndrome. The CDR3 runs from the conserved cysteine through the conserved F or W. The D gene is left open where the match is weak. Clone size is not always given. Where it is, it says once, few, many or a class for expanded clones.

CDR3aa: CSVEGLDQDYGYTF
CDR3nt: TGCAGCGTTGAAGGGTTAGACCAAGACTATGGCTACACCTTC
d_gene: -
j_gene: TRBJ1-2
len: 14
v_gene: TRBV29-1
abundance: -

CDR3aa: CASSLASRQETQYF
CDR3nt: TGTGCCAGCAGCTTGGCCTCCCGCCAAGAGACCCAGTACTTC
d_gene: -
j_gene: TRBJ2-5
len: 14
v_gene: TRBV5-4
abundance: -

CDR3aa: CASSPSGLTAEAFF
CDR3nt: TGTGCCAGCAGTCCGTCGGGCCTCACGGCTGAAGCTTTCTTT
d_gene: -
j_gene: TRBJ1-1
len: 14
v_gene: TRBV2
abundance: -

CDR3aa: CATAEGTSGSYGGELFF
CDR3nt: TGTGCCACTGCGGAGGGGACTAGCGGGAGTTATGGCGGGGAGCTGTTTTTT
d_gene: TRBD2
j_gene: TRBJ2-2
len: 17
v_gene: TRBV12-3/TRBV12-4
abundance: -

CDR3aa: CASSLEGAGYTF
CDR3nt: TGTGCCAGCAGCTTAGAAGGCGCTGGCTACACCTTC
d_gene: -
j_gene: TRBJ1-2
len: 12
v_gene: TRBV11-3
abundance: -

CDR3aa: CASSEGAAVNEQFF
CDR3nt: TGTGCCAGCAGTGAAGGGGCGGCGGTCAATGAGCAGTTCTTC
d_gene: -
j_gene: TRBJ2-1
len: 14
v_gene: TRBV2
abundance: -

CDR3aa: CAWSRLAGGPNEQFF
CDR3nt: TGTGCCTGGAGCAGACTAGCGGGAGGGCCCAATGAGCAGTTCTTC
d_gene: TRBD2
j_gene: TRBJ2-1
len: 15
v_gene: TRBV30
abundance: -

CDR3aa: CATSSSGHRASGSFSYEQYF
CDR3nt: TGTGCCACCAGCTCGTCCGGCCATAGGGCTAGCGGGTCCTTCTCCTACGAGCAGTACTTC
d_gene: TRBD2
j_gene: TRBJ2-7
len: 20
v_gene: TRBV15
abundance: -

CDR3aa: CATSRDGSGDRFF
CDR3nt: TGTGCCACCAGCAGAGATGGTTCTGGGGATAGGTTCTTC
d_gene: -
j_gene: TRBJ2-1
len: 13
v_gene: TRBV15
abundance: -

CDR3aa: CASSPGHSYEQYF
CDR3nt: TGTGCCAGCAGCCCAGGACACTCCTACGAGCAGTACTTC
d_gene: -
j_gene: TRBJ2-7
len: 13
v_gene: TRBV9
abundance: -

CDR3aa: CATSARQRADTQYF
CDR3nt: TGTGCCACCAGTGCCCGACAGCGGGCAGATACGCAGTATTTT
d_gene: -
j_gene: TRBJ2-3
len: 14
v_gene: TRBV24-1
abundance: once

CDR3aa: CATSEPGGKQYF
CDR3nt: TGTGCCACCAGTGAGCCAGGGGGAAAGCAGTATTTT
d_gene: TRBD1
j_gene: TRBJ2-3
len: 12
v_gene: TRBV24-1
abundance: -

CDR3aa: CASSSTALTEAFF
CDR3nt: TGTGCCAGCAGCTCCACAGCGCTAACTGAAGCTTTCTTT
d_gene: -
j_gene: TRBJ1-1
len: 13
v_gene: TRBV7-3
abundance: -

CDR3aa: CASRADGDGYTF
CDR3nt: TGTGCCAGCAGGGCAGACGGGGATGGCTACACCTTC
d_gene: -
j_gene: TRBJ1-2
len: 12
v_gene: TRBV12-3/TRBV12-4
abundance: -

CDR3aa: CSARALSGSGNTQYF
CDR3nt: TGCAGTGCTAGGGCCCTCAGCGGGAGTGGAAATACGCAGTATTTT
d_gene: TRBD2
j_gene: TRBJ2-3
len: 15
v_gene: TRBV20-1
abundance: once

CDR3aa: CASSHQGSFTDTQYF
CDR3nt: TGCGCCAGCAGCCACCAGGGGTCCTTCACCGATACGCAGTATTTT
d_gene: -
j_gene: TRBJ2-3
len: 15
v_gene: TRBV4-1
abundance: -

CDR3aa: CASSPTKSGTYGYTF
CDR3nt: TGTGCCAGCAGTCCCACTAAATCCGGAACCTATGGCTACACCTTC
d_gene: -
j_gene: TRBJ1-2
len: 15
v_gene: TRBV7-9
abundance: -

CDR3aa: CATSRGEEAFF
CDR3nt: TGTGCCACCAGTCGGGGGGAGGAAGCTTTCTTT
d_gene: -
j_gene: TRBJ1-1
len: 11
v_gene: TRBV15
abundance: -

CDR3aa: CASSQDRADTQYF
CDR3nt: TGTGCCAGCAGCCAGGACAGGGCAGATACGCAGTATTTT
d_gene: TRBD1
j_gene: TRBJ2-3
len: 13
v_gene: TRBV7-9
abundance: -

CDR3aa: CASNRAVLYNEQFF
CDR3nt: TGTGCCAGTAATAGGGCAGTCCTTTACAATGAGCAGTTCTTC
d_gene: -
j_gene: TRBJ2-1
len: 14
v_gene: TRBV19
abundance: -

CDR3aa: CASKSPNTEAFF
CDR3nt: TGTGCCAGCAAATCACCGAACACTGAAGCTTTCTTT
d_gene: -
j_gene: TRBJ1-1
len: 12
v_gene: TRBV7-3
abundance: -

CDR3aa: CSVVGQGDGEQYF
CDR3nt: TGCAGCGTCGTCGGACAGGGGGATGGCGAGCAGTACTTC
d_gene: TRBD1
j_gene: TRBJ2-7
len: 13
v_gene: TRBV29-1
abundance: -

CDR3aa: CASSYYGPRSYEQYF
CDR3nt: TGTGCCAGCAGTTACTATGGTCCGCGCTCCTACGAGCAGTACTTC
d_gene: -
j_gene: TRBJ2-7
len: 15
v_gene: TRBV6-5
abundance: -

CDR3aa: CASSFGTEYEQYF
CDR3nt: TGTGCCAGCAGTTTCGGGACAGAATACGAGCAGTACTTC
d_gene: TRBD1
j_gene: TRBJ2-7
len: 13
v_gene: TRBV28
abundance: -

CDR3aa: CSGRKYSHNEQFF
CDR3nt: TGCAGTGGTCGGAAATATTCTCACAATGAGCAGTTTTTC
d_gene: -
j_gene: TRBJ2-1
len: 13
v_gene: TRBV20-1
abundance: -

CDR3aa: CSVVLDTEAFF
CDR3nt: TGCAGCGTTGTCTTAGACACTGAAGCTTTCTTT
d_gene: -
j_gene: TRBJ1-1
len: 11
v_gene: TRBV29-1
abundance: once

CDR3aa: CASSLEGPTYNEQFF
CDR3nt: TGCGCCAGCAGCTTGGAGGGCCCGACGTACAATGAGCAGTTCTTC
d_gene: -
j_gene: TRBJ2-1
len: 15
v_gene: TRBV5-1
abundance: -

CDR3aa: CASKFGTESTDTQYF
CDR3nt: TGCGCCAGCAAGTTCGGGACTGAGAGCACAGATACGCAGTATTTT
d_gene: -
j_gene: TRBJ2-3
len: 15
v_gene: TRBV5-1
abundance: -

CDR3aa: CSAEDDETQYF
CDR3nt: TGCAGTGCCGAGGACGATGAGACCCAGTACTTC
d_gene: -
j_gene: TRBJ2-5
len: 11
v_gene: TRBV20-1
abundance: -

CDR3aa: CATSRDHISNQPQHF
CDR3nt: TGTGCCACCAGCAGAGATCATATTAGCAATCAGCCCCAGCATTTT
d_gene: -
j_gene: TRBJ1-5
len: 15
v_gene: TRBV15
abundance: -

CDR3aa: CSVGSLATYEQYF
CDR3nt: TGCAGCGTTGGTAGCCTAGCGACCTACGAGCAGTACTTC
d_gene: -
j_gene: TRBJ2-7
len: 13
v_gene: TRBV29-1
abundance: once

CDR3aa: CASSPKGRDHEQYF
CDR3nt: TGTGCCAGCTCACCAAAGGGCAGGGACCACGAGCAGTACTTC
d_gene: -
j_gene: TRBJ2-7
len: 14
v_gene: TRBV18
abundance: -

CDR3aa: CASSQVGTGDRRTQYF
CDR3nt: TGCGCCAGCAGCCAAGTGGGGACAGGGGACCGGCGGACCCAGTACTTC
d_gene: TRBD1
j_gene: TRBJ2-5
len: 16
v_gene: TRBV4-1
abundance: -

CDR3aa: CASSPTRQGGEQFF
CDR3nt: TGTGCCAGCAGTCCGACTAGACAGGGTGGTGAGCAGTTCTTC
d_gene: -
j_gene: TRBJ2-1
len: 14
v_gene: TRBV6-5
abundance: -

CDR3aa: CASSQFRRDSGSYEQYF
CDR3nt: TGCGCCAGCAGTCAATTTCGCCGGGACAGTGGATCCTACGAGCAGTACTTC
d_gene: TRBD1
j_gene: TRBJ2-7
len: 17
v_gene: TRBV23-1
abundance: -

CDR3aa: CASSPPTGSGYTF
CDR3nt: TGTGCCAGCTCACCACCTACAGGGTCTGGCTACACCTTC
d_gene: -
j_gene: TRBJ1-2
len: 13
v_gene: TRBV18
abundance: -

CDR3aa: CASSSTSGNSYNEQFF
CDR3nt: TGTGCCAGCAGCTCCACGTCAGGGAACTCCTACAATGAGCAGTTCTTC
d_gene: -
j_gene: TRBJ2-1
len: 16
v_gene: TRBV11-1
abundance: -

CDR3aa: CASSPSGRVRNEQFF
CDR3nt: TGTGCCAGCAGCCCTAGCGGGAGGGTTAGGAATGAGCAGTTCTTC
d_gene: TRBD2
j_gene: TRBJ2-1
len: 15
v_gene: TRBV7-6
abundance: -

CDR3aa: CSVTLTGGTGYEQYF
CDR3nt: TGCAGCGTGACCCTAACAGGGGGCACCGGATACGAGCAGTACTTC
d_gene: TRBD1
j_gene: TRBJ2-7
len: 15
v_gene: TRBV29-1
abundance: -

CDR3aa: CASSIRGGTDTQYF
CDR3nt: TGTGCCAGTAGTATCAGGGGCGGTACAGATACGCAGTATTTT
d_gene: -
j_gene: TRBJ2-3
len: 14
v_gene: TRBV19
abundance: -

CDR3aa: CSVEQHEYTEQFF
CDR3nt: TGCAGCGTTGAACAGCATGAGTATACGGAGCAGTTCTTC
d_gene: -
j_gene: TRBJ2-1
len: 13
v_gene: TRBV29-1
abundance: -

CDR3aa: CATEGVSQETQYF
CDR3nt: TGTGCCACCGAGGGGGTATCTCAAGAGACCCAGTACTTC
d_gene: -
j_gene: TRBJ2-5
len: 13
v_gene: TRBV24-1
abundance: once

CDR3aa: CASRGSTSGVRLGYEQFF
CDR3nt: TGCGCCAGCAGAGGTTCCACTAGCGGGGTGAGACTCGGATATGAGCAGTTCTTC
d_gene: TRBD2
j_gene: TRBJ2-1
len: 18
v_gene: TRBV5-1
abundance: -

CDR3aa: CSASIAGRGETQYF
CDR3nt: TGCAGTGCTAGTATAGCGGGTAGGGGAGAGACCCAGTACTTC
d_gene: TRBD2
j_gene: TRBJ2-5
len: 14
v_gene: TRBV20-1
abundance: -

CDR3aa: CAHRGRGDGYTF
CDR3nt: TGTGCCCACCGGGGGAGGGGCGATGGCTACACCTTC
d_gene: -
j_gene: TRBJ1-2
len: 12
v_gene: TRBV10-3
abundance: -

CDR3aa: CSVFRDTQYF
CDR3nt: TGCAGCGTTTTTCGAGATACGCAGTATTTT
d_gene: -
j_gene: TRBJ2-3
len: 10
v_gene: TRBV29-1
abundance: -

CDR3aa: CASGLVSGRGYTF
CDR3nt: TGTGCTAGTGGTTTGGTGTCAGGCCGAGGCTACACCTTC
d_gene: -
j_gene: TRBJ1-2
len: 13
v_gene: TRBV12-5
abundance: -

CDR3aa: CASSFQWMNTEAFF
CDR3nt: TGTGCCAGCAGTTTTCAGTGGATGAACACTGAAGCTTTCTTT
d_gene: -
j_gene: TRBJ1-1
len: 14
v_gene: TRBV12-3/TRBV12-4
abundance: -

CDR3aa: CASSFGGASYEQYF
CDR3nt: TGTGCCAGCAGCTTCGGTGGAGCCTCCTACGAGCAGTACTTC
d_gene: -
j_gene: TRBJ2-7
len: 14
v_gene: TRBV7-2
abundance: -

CDR3aa: CSARAENEGEQYF
CDR3nt: TGCAGTGCTAGAGCGGAAAACGAGGGCGAGCAGTACTTC
d_gene: -
j_gene: TRBJ2-7
len: 13
v_gene: TRBV20-1
abundance: -

CDR3aa: CSVDPRTGQETQYF
CDR3nt: TGCAGCGTTGACCCGAGGACAGGGCAAGAGACCCAGTACTTC
d_gene: TRBD1
j_gene: TRBJ2-5
len: 14
v_gene: TRBV29-1
abundance: -

CDR3aa: CASSTGQGARVEQYF
CDR3nt: TGTGCCAGCAGTACCGGACAGGGGGCGCGAGTCGAGCAGTACTTC
d_gene: TRBD1
j_gene: TRBJ2-7
len: 15
v_gene: TRBV6-5
abundance: -

CDR3aa: CASSPTGTGVLGQYF
CDR3nt: TGTGCCAGCAGTCCAACCGGGACAGGGGTATTAGGGCAGTACTTC
d_gene: TRBD1
j_gene: TRBJ2-7
len: 15
v_gene: TRBV28
abundance: -

CDR3aa: CASHLRASAEQFF
CDR3nt: TGTGCCAGCCACCTGCGGGCTAGCGCAGAGCAGTTCTTC
d_gene: -
j_gene: TRBJ2-1
len: 13
v_gene: TRBV12-3/TRBV12-4
abundance: -

CDR3aa: CSARDPISGSFYEQYF
CDR3nt: TGCAGTGCTAGAGATCCAATTAGCGGGAGTTTCTACGAGCAGTACTTC
d_gene: TRBD2
j_gene: TRBJ2-7
len: 16
v_gene: TRBV20-1
abundance: -

CDR3aa: CASTLAGGVDTQYF
CDR3nt: TGTGCCAGCACCTTAGCGGGAGGAGTGGATACGCAGTATTTT
d_gene: TRBD2
j_gene: TRBJ2-3
len: 14
v_gene: TRBV12-3/TRBV12-4
abundance: -

CDR3aa: CASSPSRDTYEQYF
CDR3nt: TGTGCCAGCTCACCCTCCAGGGACACCTACGAGCAGTACTTC
d_gene: -
j_gene: TRBJ2-7
len: 14
v_gene: TRBV18
abundance: -